This T cell receptor beta chain stems from a study of blood T cell repertoires in COVID-19. Here immunoSEQ multiplex PCR was the method, and the copy in TCRdb shows in-frame clones only, minus some. The sample gives over 90,000 clones, 75% to 90% of which show up once; 3% to 4% is in the top ten. Trimming cost V 2 bases and J 2 bases, with 16 bases left between them. The CDR3 loop spans 16 amino acids. Germline V gene data show CDR1 as SGHTS and CDR2 as YDEGEE. The sequenced sample consisted of peripheral blood. This chain connects TRBV5-8 to TRBJ1-1; no reliable D call. The receptor comes from a woman aged 70-85 years with acute or convalescent COVID-19. Here the CDR3 reads CASSFELGVQNTEAFF. The CDR3 coding sequence is TGTGCCAGCAGCTTTGAACTCGGGGTCCAAAACACTGAAGCTTTCTTT.